Listed below are T cell receptor beta chains from one sample, sequenced in a study of shared clonotypes between healthy human individuals. TCRdb keeps only in-frame clones here, not all; method: immunoSEQ multiplex PCR. The table has around 2.5 million clones, roughly 93% seen once; the top ten hold about 0.39%. The specimen was naive CD4+ T cells from PBMCs. The receptors derive from a man aged 18 to 30 in good health. Some clones in this sample may be carry-over from other donors' samples. The conserved cysteine and the conserved F or W are not part of the CDR3 here.

J gene: TRBJ2-3; V gene: TRBV28; CDR3 protein: ASSLTDTQY
J gene: TRBJ1-1; V gene: TRBV9; CDR3 protein: ASSVVGGGTEAF
J gene: TRBJ2-1; V gene: TRBV6-1; CDR3 protein: ASTRLAGGVRVQF
J gene: TRBJ2-2; V gene: TRBV5-1; CDR3 protein: ASSLDVTYTGELF
J gene: TRBJ2-7; V gene: TRBV6-5; CDR3 protein: ASSPYRKSSYEQY
J gene: TRBJ2-2; V gene: TRBV4-1; CDR3 protein: ASSPITGELF
J gene: TRBJ2-7; V gene: TRBV6-1; CDR3 protein: ASSWYYEQY
J gene: TRBJ2-2; V gene: TRBV10-3; CDR3 protein: AINPGGGGNTGELF
J gene: TRBJ2-2; V gene: TRBV5-1; CDR3 protein: ASSLVLNTGELF
J gene: TRBJ2-3; V gene: TRBV7-2; CDR3 protein: ASSPFTDTQY
J gene: TRBJ2-6; V gene: TRBV19; CDR3 protein: ASSIQGPGANVLT